These 9 T cell receptor beta chains were sequenced from one sample in a study of shared clonotypes between healthy human individuals. This table comes from immunoSEQ multiplex PCR, and its TCRdb copy is limited to in-frame clones, with some not included. The sample has hundreds of thousands of clones, under 80% seen once. The sample comprised memory CD4+ T cells sorted from blood. As to subset: CD45RA-negative fraction. These TCRs come from a woman between 25 and 40 years old in good health.

Points on this clone: This same CDR3 is encoded by further DNA sequences in the sample. The CDR3 region has the DNA TGTGCCAGCTCACCACCCAGCGGCTCCTACGAGCAGTACTTC. Translation gives CASSPPSGSYEQYF. The genes are TRBV18 and TRBJ2-7, with TRBD2 as a possible D gene (5 bases). V lost 0 bases, J lost 0 bases, and 6 bases lay in between. CDR1 and CDR2 from the germline V gene are KGHSH and LQKENI. The CDR3 is made up of 14 amino acids.

The V and J genes are TRBV19 and TRBJ2-3; perhaps TRBD2 as D (5 bases). Germline CDR1 reads LNHDA; CDR2 reads SQIVND (reference sequence). The CDR3 sequence is 16 residues long. Between the trimmed V and J ends, which lost 0 bases and 5 bases, there was a span of 15 bases. The CDR3 protein is CASSIDQGGLGDTQYF. The DNA for the CDR3 is TGTGCCAGTAGTATAGATCAAGGCGGGCTTGGAGATACGCAGTATTTT.

This chain joins TRBV7-2 and TRBJ2-1; 13 bases fit TRBD2. This CDR3 region has 13 residues. Germline loops: CDR1 SGHTA, CDR2 FQGNSA. V lost 7 bases to trimming and J lost 9 bases; unmatched junction nucleotides: 3. The CDR3 reads CASTWTSGSEQFF. In DNA, the CDR3 is TGTGCCAGCACCTGGACTAGCGGGAGTGAGCAGTTCTTC.

The chain employs TRBV5-1 and TRBJ1-2, with D unclear. The CDR3 runs to 15 residues. Germline V CDR1 and CDR2: SGHRS, YFSETQ. The ends were cut back, 1 base at V and 0 bases at J, with 10 bases in the middle. The chain's CDR3 is CASSLTVQANYGYTF. CDR3 coding DNA: TGCGCCAGCAGCTTGACAGTTCAAGCTAACTATGGCTACACCTTC.

The genes are TRBV6-1 and TRBJ1-5; D perhaps matches TRBD1 (6 bases). The germline V gene has CDR1 MNHNS and CDR2 SASEGT. The CDR3 sequence is 15 residues long. Trimming removed 0 bases at V and 5 bases at J, with 11 bases between. The CDR3 region is CASSEAGGRHQPQHF. CDR3 in DNA: TGTGCCAGCAGTGAAGCGGGGGGGCGGCATCAGCCCCAGCATTTT.

The rearrangement uses TRBV29-1 and TRBJ2-5; 10 bases agree with TRBD2. This CDR3 comprises 13 residues. V was clipped by 3 bases and J by 3 bases; unmatched bases: 1. Germline V CDR1 and CDR2: SQVTM, ANQGSEA. Written as DNA, the CDR3 is TGCAGCGTTGACAGCGGGAGGGAAGAGACCCAGTACTTC. It yields the protein CSVDSGREETQYF.

The rearrangement links TRBV10-1 to TRBJ2-7, with unresolved D. Germline V gene lookup returns CDR1 WNHNN and CDR2 SYGVQD (reference sequence). Trimming took off 0 bases at V and 2 bases at J, with 11 bases between the two ends. The CDR3 runs 15 residues. CDR3 nucleotides: TGCGCCAGCAGTGAGTCGAGCTGGCCTCCCTACGAGCAGTACTTC. Protein: CASSESSWPPYEQYF.

Ten or more counts support this clone. The identical CDR3 is also encoded by other nucleotide sequences in the sample. The CDR3 is CASSLQRDSYEQYF. DNA for the CDR3: TGTGCCAGCAGCCTCCAGCGGGATTCCTACGAGCAGTACTTC. V usage is TRBV7-2 and J usage is TRBJ2-7, with TRBD2 identical over 7 bases. Germline CDR1 SGHTA, CDR2 FQGNSA. This CDR3 is built from 14 residues. The V segment lost 5 bases and the J segment 1 base; nucleotides outside the gene matches: 5.

The chain employs TRBV4-1 and TRBJ2-4; 7 bases align to TRBD2. Germline loops: CDR1 MGHRA, CDR2 YSYEKL. V was clipped by 0 bases and J by 1 base; unmatched bases: 6. The CDR3 consists of 17 residues. Written as DNA, the CDR3 is TGCGCCAGCAGCCAAGACCATGTGACTAGCGCCAAAAACATTCAGTACTTC. It encodes CASSQDHVTSAKNIQYF.